Below, one TCR beta chain is given with its context. Its antigen is unknown. The sample originates from a study of T cell responses to AZD1222 COVID-19 vaccine. Whole-study context: Second doses were pooled across both intervals (about 4 or about 12 weeks).

Study results and caveats: A rise in Spike-specific TCR breadth and depth followed two AZD1222 doses. Possibly, clonal diversity was underestimated; donors were largely white British and included more females.

Data came from immunoSEQ multiplex PCR; TCRdb stores just in-frame clones and leaves some out. This sample yields approximately 100,000 clones, of which approximately 91% are seen a single time; approximately 4.2% belongs to the top ten. The clonotype comes from an adult in good health. The sample here was peripheral blood, taken on day 0 of AZD1222 vaccination.

CDR3 in DNA: TGTGCCGCTGACAGGGGTGTTTGGACTGAAGCTTTCTTT. Amino acid sequence: CAADRGVWTEAFF. The chain uses TRBV30 and TRBJ1-1; 8 nucleotides line up with TRBD1. Germline CDR1 and CDR2: GTSNPN and SVGIG (reference sequence). The V and J ends lost 8 bases and 5 bases, in that order; junction bases with no gene match: 10. This CDR3 comprises 13 residues.